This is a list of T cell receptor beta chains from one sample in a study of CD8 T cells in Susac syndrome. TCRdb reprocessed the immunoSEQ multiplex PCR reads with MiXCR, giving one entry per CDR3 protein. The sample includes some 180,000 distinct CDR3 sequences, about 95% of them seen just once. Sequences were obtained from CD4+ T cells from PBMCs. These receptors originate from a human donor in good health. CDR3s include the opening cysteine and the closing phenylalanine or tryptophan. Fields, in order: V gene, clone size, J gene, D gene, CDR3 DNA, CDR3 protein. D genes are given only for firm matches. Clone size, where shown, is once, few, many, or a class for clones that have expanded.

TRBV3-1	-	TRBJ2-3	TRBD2	TGTGCCAGCAGTCGGACTAGCGGGAGACCGCCACAAGATACGCAGTATTTT	CASSRTSGRPPQDTQYF
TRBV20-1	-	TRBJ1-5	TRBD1	TGCAGTGCTACCCGGGACAGTAGCAATCAGCCCCAGCATTTT	CSATRDSSNQPQHF
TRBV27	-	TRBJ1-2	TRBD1	TGTGCCAGCAGTCTAGGACAGGGGACCGGCTACACCTTC	CASSLGQGTGYTF
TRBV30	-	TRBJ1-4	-	TGTGCCTGGGAGTACGACAGATCAACTAATGAAAAACTGTTTTTT	CAWEYDRSTNEKLFF
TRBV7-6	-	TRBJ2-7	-	TGTGCCAGCAGCTTAGTTGAGGGACACGAGCAGTACTTC	CASSLVEGHEQYF
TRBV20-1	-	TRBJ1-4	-	TGCAGTGCTTGGGACATGTGGGAAAAACTGTTTTTT	CSAWDMWEKLFF
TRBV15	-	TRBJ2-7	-	TGTGCCACCAGCGCCCGGGCGTCTTCCTCCTACGAGCAGTACTTC	CATSARASSSYEQYF
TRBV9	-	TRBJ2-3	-	TGTGCCAGCAGCGTAGGGGGTAGCGTAGATACGCAGTATTTT	CASSVGGSVDTQYF
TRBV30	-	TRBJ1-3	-	TGTGCCTGGAGTGTACGCCGGGGTTCTGGAAACACCATATATTTT	CAWSVRRGSGNTIYF
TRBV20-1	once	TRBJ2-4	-	TGCAGTGCTAGGGGGGGCGCGGAAAACATTCAGTACTTC	CSARGGAENIQYF
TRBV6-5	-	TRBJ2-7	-	TGTGCCAGCAGCCCAAGGGGACCCCCGAGCGAGCAGTACTTC	CASSPRGPPSEQYF
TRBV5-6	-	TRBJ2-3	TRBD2	TGTGCCAGCAGCGCTATCATAGCGGGAGGGCCAGATACGCAGTATTTT	CASSAIIAGGPDTQYF
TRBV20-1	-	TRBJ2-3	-	TGCAGTGCTAAACTCCCCACAGATACGCAGTATTTT	CSAKLPTDTQYF
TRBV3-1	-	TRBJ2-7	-	TGTGCCAGCAGCCACCAACAAAAGGGTTTTTCTATCTCCTACGAGCAGTACTTC	CASSHQQKGFSISYEQYF
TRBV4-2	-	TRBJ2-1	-	TGTGCCAGCAGCCAAGGTGTTAGCGGCAATGAGCAGTTCTTC	CASSQGVSGNEQFF
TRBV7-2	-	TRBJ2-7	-	TGTGCCAGCAGCTCACCGAGCTCCTACGAGCAGTACTTC	CASSSPSSYEQYF
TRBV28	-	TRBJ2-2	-	TGTGCCAGCAGGGGCTCGCCGTCCGGGGAGCTGTTTTTT	CASRGSPSGELFF
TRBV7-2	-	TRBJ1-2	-	TGTGCCAGCAGCTTAGGACTCGCTGGCTACACCTTC	CASSLGLAGYTF
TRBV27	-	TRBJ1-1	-	TGTGCCAGCAGTTTAACCAGGGTCACTGAAGCTTTCTTT	CASSLTRVTEAFF